This T cell receptor (beta chain) was sequenced during a study of patients and donors after allogeneic stem cell transplantation (dated by TCRdb to about 2020). On this clonotype itself: What this receptor recognizes is not known. Per-base quality was not reported, and no clone a single base away is much larger than it.

V is cut back by 4 bases and J by 7 bases, with 10 bases in the junction unmatched. For CDR1 and CDR2, the germline V gene lists SGDLS and YYNGEE. Including cysteine and phenylalanine, the CDR3 has 16 amino acids. Kept here is only the CDR3 DNA, which spans 48 bases and is read in frame from base 1. Libraries were made using RT-PCR. TCRdb lists the instrument as NextSeq 550. TCRdb reworked the public reads: Q25 trimming with fastp, MiXCR clone assembly, productive beta chains retained. Here each entry gathers all rows of one CDR3 protein and keeps the most common genes and DNA. For this sample the table gives 920,000 or so distinct CDR3 sequences, of which under 20% were detected only once. The ten largest account for roughly 6.4% of the sample.

The rearranged chain carries TRBV9 and TRBJ1-6; 8 nucleotides in the junction match TRBD1. The TCR sequence derives from a human donor who was either an allogeneic HSCT recipient or a stem cell or donor lymphocyte infusion donor (not recorded which). It is not recorded whose cells these are; they may come from a transplant donor. Sample: blood, either unsorted or a sorted T cell fraction (not recorded which). The nucleotide sequence reads as follows: TGTGCCAGCAGCCCCCTTTGGACAGGGCCAAATTCACCCCTCCACTTT. Its translation is CASSPLWTGPNSPLHF. The full variable domain, completed from the reference TRBV9 and TRBJ1-6 proteins outside the CDR3, reads DSGVTQTPKHLITATGQRVTLRCSPRSGDLSVYWYQQSLDQGLQFLIQYYNGEERAKGNILERFSAQQFPDLHSELNLSSLELGDSALYFCASSPLWTGPNSPLHFGNGTRLTVT.